The next 30 T cell receptor beta chains were all read from a single sample in a study of shared clonotypes between healthy human individuals. TCRdb's table, derived via immunoSEQ multiplex PCR, lists solely in-frame clones and lacks some. The sample yields 450,000 to 550,000 clones, 79% seen once. The material sequenced was PBMCs. The origin of the receptors is a woman aged 40 to 50 in good health. Some clones in this sample may be carry-over from other donors' samples.

On this clone: Possible read error: a much larger clone is one base away. The chain links TRBV5-4 to TRBJ1-3, with D possibly being TRBD1 (5 bases). Germline V gene data show CDR1 as SGHNT and CDR2 as YYREEE (reference sequence). The CDR3 totals 15 residues. CDR3 in DNA: TGTGCCAGCAGCCCCGACAGATCAGTGGGAAGCACCATATATTTT. This sequence encodes CASSPDRSVGSTIYF.

This clone was recorded a few times. The chain carries TRBV5-4 and TRBJ2-7, with TRBD1 matching 9 bases. V trimming: 0 bases; J trimming: 9 bases; junction bases outside the gene matches: 7. Germline V gene sequence: CDR1 SGHNT, CDR2 YYREEE (reference sequence). The CDR3 is 14 residues long. This chain's CDR3 is CASSLEQGALGQYF. The CDR3 region has the DNA TGTGCCAGCAGCTTGGAACAGGGGGCTCTCGGGCAGTACTTC. Variable domain in full (rest from reference TRBV5-4 and TRBJ2-7): ETGVTQSPTHLIKTRGQQVTLRCSSQSGHNTVSWYQQALGQGPQFIFQYYREEENGRGNFPPRFSGLQFPNYSSELNVNALELDDSALYLCASSLEQGALGQYFGPGTRLTVT.

The CDR3 sequence is CASSLWDSPSNEQFF. The DNA for the CDR3 is TGTGCCAGCAGCTTGTGGGACTCCCCCAGCAATGAGCAGTTCTTC. V and J are TRBV5-5 and TRBJ2-1; D is possibly TRBD2 (6 bases). CDR1 is SGHKS, CDR2 YYEKEE, per germline (reference sequence). This CDR3 region has 15 residues. V was shortened by 1 base and J by 6 bases, with 14 bases between the two germline ends.

The chain couples TRBV2 to TRBJ2-7; D gene ambiguous. The CDR3 extends over 11 amino acids. Germline assignment: CDR1 SNHLY and CDR2 FYNNEI. V lost 6 bases and J 7 bases, leaving 10 bases between the germline ends. The DNA of the CDR3 is TGTGCCAGCAGCTTCGAGACAGAGCAGTACTTC. It codes for CASSFETEQYF.

The chain uses TRBV5-5 and TRBJ2-5; TRBD1 matches at 11 bases. The CDR3 spans 15 residues. The J segment lost 5 bases and the V segment lost 4 bases, leaving 7 bases of the junction unmatched. Germline loops: CDR1 SGHKS, CDR2 YYEKEE (reference sequence). CDR3 coding DNA: TGTGCCAGCAGCACCCGGACAGGGGGCCACGAGACCCAGTACTTC. This codes for CASSTRTGGHETQYF.

CDR3 amino acids: CASSLAPDRTEAFF. The CDR3 DNA reads TGTGCCAGCAGCTTAGCCCCGGACAGAACTGAAGCTTTCTTT. The rearrangement joins TRBV11-2 to TRBJ1-1, with D possibly being TRBD1 (6 bases). The CDR3 is 14 amino acids. Trimming stripped 1 base from V and 5 bases from J, with 11 bases between. Germline CDR1 and CDR2: SGHAT and FQNNGV.

The chain carries TRBV9 and TRBJ2-5, with D tentatively TRBD2 (6 bases). The germline V gene has CDR1 SGDLS and CDR2 YYNGEE. The CDR3 runs to 13 residues. The V gene lost 9 bases and the J gene lost 5 bases, with 17 bases spanning the gap. CDR3 amino acids: CATLGGMGETQYF. The CDR3 bases are TGTGCCACCCTGGGAGGCATGGGGGAGACCCAGTACTTC.

The J gene is TRBJ2-7, the V gene TRBV5-1; a possible D gene is TRBD2 (5 bases). The CDR3 length is 13 residues. Germline loops: CDR1 SGHRS, CDR2 YFSETQ. V was trimmed by 4 bases and J by 3 bases, leaving 11 bases between them. In DNA form, the CDR3 reads TGCGCCAGCAGCCTCCGCGCGGGCTACGAGCAGTACTTC. Amino acids: CASSLRAGYEQYF.

The rearrangement joins TRBV25-1 to TRBJ1-2; TRBD1 might be the D (5 bases). The CDR3 contains 14 residues. V was pared by 2 bases and J by 4 bases, with 11 bases between. Looked up from germline, CDR1 is MGHDK and CDR2 is SYGVNS. The CDR3 here is CASSEGGGVYGYTF. The CDR3 DNA is TGTGCCAGCAGTGAAGGGGGAGGCGTCTATGGCTACACCTTC.

The V and J genes are TRBV12-5 and TRBJ2-1; D gene ambiguous. CDR3 size: 13 residues. The ends were cut back, 5 bases at V and 5 bases at J, with 10 bases in the middle. Germline CDR1 and CDR2: LGHNT and FRNRAP. The DNA of the CDR3 is TGTGCTAGTGGTCCTGATACAAACAATGAGCAGTTCTTC. Translation gives CASGPDTNNEQFF.

This chain joins TRBV18 and TRBJ2-3, with 13 bases lining up with TRBD2. The CDR3 has 16 amino acids. CDR1 is KGHSH, CDR2 LQKENI, per germline. The junction had 5 bases not matched to a gene; V was cut back by 4 bases and J by 4 bases. CDR3 DNA sequence: TGTGCCAGCTCACAACTAGCGGGAGGGCCCTCAGATACGCAGTATTTT. This gives the protein CASSQLAGGPSDTQYF.

The gene calls are TRBV10-1 and TRBJ2-3; 7 nucleotides match TRBD2. J was trimmed by 6 bases and V by 7 bases; bases with no gene match: 7. CDR1 WNHNN and CDR2 SYGVQD come from the germline V gene (reference sequence). The CDR3 has 13 residues. This CDR3 is CASIPKRDDTQYF. DNA for the CDR3: TGCGCCAGCATTCCTAAGCGGGACGATACGCAGTATTTT.

V gene TRBV21-1 combines with J gene TRBJ2-1; the table calls TRBD2, which could not be checked here. TRBV21-1 is a listed pseudogene. The CDR3 contains 14 residues. Here the CDR3 reads CASSHPGLYNEQFF. Written as DNA, the CDR3 is TGTGCCAGCAGCCACCCGGGACTTTACAATGAGCAGTTCTTC.

This clone was recorded only once. The CDR3 here is CAWSGYRTPWEKLFF. The CDR3 DNA reads TGTGCCTGGAGTGGCTACAGGACCCCTTGGGAAAAACTGTTTTTT. This chain links TRBV30 with TRBJ1-4, with D perhaps matching TRBD1 (5 bases). Trimming removed 1 base from V and 8 bases from J, with 17 bases in between. Germline V gene sequence: CDR1 GTSNPN, CDR2 SVGIG (reference sequence). The CDR3 sequence is 15 residues long. The whole variable domain, remainder taken from reference TRBV30 and TRBJ1-4, is SQTIHQWPATLVQPVGSPLSLECTVEGTSNPNLYWYRQAAGRGLQLLFYSVGIGQISSEVPQNLSASRPQDRQFILSSKKLLLSDSGFYLCAWSGYRTPWEKLFFGSGTQLSVL.

This chain uses TRBV7-2 with TRBJ2-7; 14 nucleotides align to TRBD2. The CDR3 runs 15 residues. The J segment lost 5 bases and the V segment lost 2 bases, leaving 2 bases of the junction unmatched. Germline V gives CDR1 SGHTA, CDR2 FQGNSA. DNA for the CDR3: TGTGCCAGCAGCTTATTGGGACTAGCGGGAGACGAGCAGTACTTC. As protein: CASSLLGLAGDEQYF.

Concerning this clone itself: A much larger clone lies a single base off, so this may be a read error. The chain employs TRBV30 and TRBJ2-5; maybe TRBD2 (5 bases). This CDR3 comprises 13 residues. The germline V gene encodes CDR1 GTSNPN and CDR2 SVGIG (reference sequence). The CDR3 region is CVWRTPGQETQYF. CDR3 coding DNA: TGTGTCTGGAGGACCCCTGGTCAAGAGACCCAGTACTTC.

The chain links TRBV5-1 to TRBJ2-3; D gene unclear. CDR3 length equals 14 residues. In germline, CDR1 is SGHRS, CDR2 YFSETQ. V lost 2 bases and J lost 6, with 13 bases in between. The CDR3 is CASSFTPGWDTQYF. The CDR3 DNA reads as TGCGCCAGCAGCTTCACACCCGGGTGGGATACGCAGTATTTT.

V is TRBV28 and J is TRBJ2-5; no clear D gene. This CDR3 region has 16 residues. V was cut by 10 bases and J by 5 bases, with 26 bases left in between. CDR1 is MDHEN, CDR2 SYDVKM, per germline. This CDR3 reads CATNYYSGPGRETQYF. The CDR3 DNA follows: TGTGCCACCAACTATTATTCGGGTCCTGGGCGGGAGACCCAGTACTTC.

The rearrangement uses TRBV19 and TRBJ2-2; TRBD2 matches at 11 bases. The CDR3 consists of 17 residues. With 6 bases clipped from V and 3 bases from J, the junction kept 9 bases outside the gene matches. Germline V gene data show CDR1 as LNHDA and CDR2 as SQIVND (reference sequence). CDR3 region: CASSALTSGDHTGELFF. In DNA form, the CDR3 reads TGTGCCAGTAGCGCCTTGACTAGCGGGGACCACACCGGGGAGCTGTTTTTT. Together with reference TRBV19 and TRBJ2-2, the CDR3 gives the full variable domain: DGGITQSPKYLFRKEGQNVTLSCEQNLNHDAMYWYRQDPGQGLRLIYYSQIVNDFQKGDIAEGYSVSREKKESFPLTVTSAQKNPTAFYLCASSALTSGDHTGELFFGEGSRLTVL.

The chain recombines TRBV6-6 with TRBJ1-5; D is unresolved. The CDR3 contains 12 residues. Between the trimmed V and J ends, which lost 2 bases and 3 bases, there was a span of 2 bases. In germline, CDR1 is MNHNY, CDR2 SVGAGI (reference sequence). In DNA form, the CDR3 reads TGTGCCAGCAGTTACGTCAATCAGCCCCAGCATTTT. Residues: CASSYVNQPQHF.

The chain is built from TRBV2 and TRBJ2-1; possible D gene TRBD1, 5 bases. Germline assignment: CDR1 SNHLY and CDR2 FYNNEI. This CDR3 spans 15 amino acids. V lost 7 bases and J 2 bases, leaving 15 bases between the germline ends. Here the CDR3 reads CASIPDTQAYNEQFF. CDR3 nucleotides: TGTGCCAGCATTCCGGACACCCAGGCCTACAATGAGCAGTTCTTC.

The rearrangement uses TRBV7-9 and TRBJ2-5; no clear D. Germline V gives CDR1 SEHNR, CDR2 FQNEAQ (reference sequence). CDR3 length: 14 residues. V was cut by 3 bases and J by 5 bases, with 13 bases left in between. The CDR3 here is CASSFGRSWETQYF. CDR3 DNA sequence: TGTGCCAGCAGCTTTGGAAGGAGCTGGGAGACCCAGTACTTC.

Turning to this clone: Other DNA sequences in the sample encode the same CDR3. CDR3 in amino acids: CASSPPSYNEQFF. In DNA, the CDR3 is TGTGCCAGCTCACCCCCCTCCTACAATGAGCAGTTCTTC. V and J are TRBV18 and TRBJ2-1; D not resolved. The germline CDR1 and CDR2 sequences are KGHSH and LQKENI. The length of the CDR3 is 13 residues. V lost 3 bases and J lost 0, with 3 bases in between. The whole variable domain, filled in from reference TRBV18 and TRBJ2-1, reads NAGVMQNPRHLVRRRGQEARLRCSPMKGHSHVYWYRQLPEEGLKFMVYLQKENIIDESGMPKERFSAEFPKEGPSILRIQQVVRGDSAAYFCASSPPSYNEQFFGPGTRLTVL.

V and J are TRBV5-4 and TRBJ2-7; TRBD1 agrees at 7 bases. Germline assignment: CDR1 SGHNT and CDR2 YYREEE (reference sequence). The CDR3 is 13 residues long. V trimming: 5 bases; J trimming: 5 bases; junction bases outside the gene matches: 7. CDR3 DNA sequence: TGTGCCAGCAGGACACAGGGGCGGGACGAGCAGTACTTC. It yields the protein CASRTQGRDEQYF.

The V call is TRBV18, the J call TRBJ2-7, with 7 bases matching TRBD2. V lost 3 bases to trimming and J lost 3 bases; unmatched junction nucleotides: 5. The CDR3 is 14 amino acids. Germline V gene sequence: CDR1 KGHSH, CDR2 LQKENI. The CDR3 region has the DNA TGTGCCAGCTCACCGGGGCGGGGGAACTACGAGCAGTACTTC. This codes for CASSPGRGNYEQYF.

This chain joins TRBV4-3 and TRBJ2-5, with D possibly TRBD1 on 5 matching bases. Per the germline V gene, CDR1 is LGHNA and CDR2 is YSLEER. The V end lost 4 bases, the J end lost 1 base, and 13 bases lay between the germline ends. This CDR3 region has 15 residues. CDR3 in DNA: TGCGCCAGCAGCCCTAAAGGGGTACCCCAAGAGACCCAGTACTTC. Encoded protein: CASSPKGVPQETQYF.

The table lists this clone with a few counts. The J gene is TRBJ1-2, the V gene TRBV5-1, with unresolved D. The germline V gene encodes CDR1 SGHRS and CDR2 YFSETQ. CDR3 size: 12 residues. V was pared by 2 bases and J by 7 bases, with 9 bases between. In DNA, the CDR3 is TGCGCCAGCAGCTTCGGGGATTTTGGCTACACCTTC. Protein sequence: CASSFGDFGYTF.

The chain uses TRBV30 and TRBJ2-5; TRBD2 aligns across 7 bases. With the DNA end fitting TRBJ2-7 better, the J assignment may be wrong. Germline V gene sequence: CDR1 GTSNPN, CDR2 SVGIG (reference sequence). This CDR3 is 15 amino acids long. CDR3 residues: CAWSVGLAAAYEQYF. CDR3 coding DNA: TGTGCCTGGAGTGTAGGCCTAGCGGCCGCCTACGAGCAGTACTTC.

This chain joins TRBV15 and TRBJ2-1; 8 nucleotides align to TRBD1. Germline V CDR1 and CDR2: LNHNV, YYDKDF (reference sequence). Trimming took 5 bases from V and 10 from J; bases not matched to a gene: 7. The CDR3 totals 13 residues. The CDR3 DNA sequence: TGTGCCACCAGCGGGGACAGGTTCAGGGAGCAGTTCTTC. Protein: CATSGDRFREQFF. Using reference TRBV15 and TRBJ2-1 for the parts outside the CDR3, the full variable domain is DAMVIQNPRYQVTQFGKPVTLSCSQTLNHNVMYWYQQKSSQAPKLLFHYYDKDFNNEADTPDNFQSRRPNTSFCFLDIRSPGLGDTAMYLCATSGDRFREQFFGPGTRLTVL.

The rearrangement joins TRBV5-1 to TRBJ2-5; 9 bases fit TRBD2. The CDR3 consists of 14 residues. Trimming removed 2 bases from V and 5 bases from J; junction bases left unmatched: 4. The germline V gene encodes CDR1 SGHRS and CDR2 YFSETQ. The CDR3 coding sequence is TGCGCCAGCAGCTTTAGCGGGAGTAGGGAGACCCAGTACTTC. This codes for CASSFSGSRETQYF.